Listed below are T cell receptor beta chains from one sample, sequenced in a study of beta chain features in type 1 diabetes. The table came from immunoSEQ multiplex PCR; TCRdb's copy has only in-frame clones and leaves some out. The sample includes 600,000 or so clones, over 10% of them seen just once. Material for sequencing was naive CD4+ T cells from blood. These receptors originate from a man aged 25 to 45 with type 1 diabetes. Each CDR3 is given with its conserved first and last residue. The D gene is left open where the match is weak. For some rows the clone size is stated as once, few or many, or as a class when expanded; others skip it.

V	size	J	D	length	DNA	CDR3
TRBV7-3	few	TRBJ1-1	TRBD1	16	TGTGCCAGCAGCTTAGGGACAGGGGCAGGGTACACTGAAGCTTTCTTT	CASSLGTGAGYTEAFF
TRBV28	-	TRBJ2-6	-	15	TGTGCCAGCAGTCCCACCAACTCTGGGGCCAACGTCCTGACTTTC	CASSPTNSGANVLTF
TRBV9	few	TRBJ2-1	TRBD2	14	TGTGCCAGCAGCGCTATAGCGGGGTACAATGAGCAGTTCTTC	CASSAIAGYNEQFF
TRBV6-6	-	TRBJ2-7	TRBD1	14	TGTGCCAGCACCCTCAGGGACAGAGTCTACGAGCAGTACTTC	CASTLRDRVYEQYF
TRBV10-3	few	TRBJ1-2	-	14	TGTGCCATCAACCCGAATAGGCAGGACAGTGGCTACACCTTC	CAINPNRQDSGYTF
TRBV11-1	few	TRBJ2-1	TRBD1	12	TGTGCCAGCAGCTTAGCGGGACAGGAGCAGTTCTTC	CASSLAGQEQFF
TRBV7-6	-	TRBJ1-2	-	16	TGTGCCAGCAGCCTCGGAGGCGGGAAAACTAACTATGGCTACACCTTC	CASSLGGGKTNYGYTF
TRBV18	few	TRBJ2-5	-	15	TGTGCCAGCTCACCACGTTCAGGGCACCAAGAGACCCAGTACTTC	CASSPRSGHQETQYF
TRBV7-2	-	TRBJ1-1	TRBD1	14	TGTGCCAGCAGTTGGGACAGGGAGGGCACTGAAGCTTTCTTT	CASSWDREGTEAFF
TRBV11-1	-	TRBJ1-5	TRBD1	17	TGTGCCAGCAGCTTACCAGGACAGGGGTATAACAATCAGCCCCAGCATTTT	CASSLPGQGYNNQPQHF
TRBV19	-	TRBJ2-1	-	14	TGTGCCAGTAGTATTGGCCAGACCTACAATGAGCAGTTCTTC	CASSIGQTYNEQFF
TRBV18	-	TRBJ2-5	-	13	TGTGCCAGCTCACCTGACATACAAGAGACCCAGTACTTC	CASSPDIQETQYF
TRBV7-2	-	TRBJ1-4	TRBD1	14	TGTGCCAGCAGCCCGGGACAGGAGAATGAAAAACTGTTTTTT	CASSPGQENEKLFF
TRBV6-5	few	TRBJ1-1	TRBD1	15	TGTGCCAGCAGTTACTCGACGGGACAGGGTCTTCGAGCTTTCTTT	CASSYSTGQGLRAFF
TRBV19	-	TRBJ1-2	TRBD1	14	TGTGCCAGTACATCCGGGACAGTAAACTATGGCTACACCTTC	CASTSGTVNYGYTF
TRBV9	few	TRBJ2-3	-	16	TGTGCCAGCAGCGTAGCGGGGAGTCCTAGCACAGATACGCAGTATTTT	CASSVAGSPSTDTQYF
TRBV10-3	-	TRBJ2-7	-	14	TGTGCCATCAGTGAGTCCCGACTGGCGTACGAGCAGTACTTC	CAISESRLAYEQYF
TRBV5-6	few	TRBJ2-2	-	14	TGTGCCAGCAGCACCACAGCGAACACCGGGGAGCTGTTTTTT	CASSTTANTGELFF
TRBV7-2	-	TRBJ2-7	-	14	TGTGCCAGCAGCTTGGCCGGGACACCCCACGAGCAGTACTTC	CASSLAGTPHEQYF
TRBV7-9	-	TRBJ2-3	TRBD2	16	TGTGCCAGCAGCTTAGCGATTAGCGGGGGTCGGCATCCGCAGTATTTT	CASSLAISGGRHPQYF
TRBV4-3	-	TRBJ2-2	-	14	TGCGCCAGCAGCCCGAACGCGAACACCGGGGAGCTGTTTTTT	CASSPNANTGELFF
TRBV30	few	TRBJ2-5	-	14	TGTGCCTGGAGTGAGGAGAGCGTGCAAGAGACCCAGTACTTC	CAWSEESVQETQYF
TRBV11-2	-	TRBJ1-4	-	14	TGTGCCAGCAGCTTGGCGGGTCTTAATGAAAAACTGTTTTTT	CASSLAGLNEKLFF
TRBV6-1	few	TRBJ1-2	-	13	TGTGCCAGCAGTACAGGGTTTAACTATGGCTACACCTTC	CASSTGFNYGYTF
TRBV19	few	TRBJ1-6	-	15	TGTGCCAGTAGTATAGAGCGGGGCCGAGGATCACCCCTCCACTTT	CASSIERGRGSPLHF
TRBV7-3	-	TRBJ1-5	-	13	TGTGCCAGCAGCTTAGTTGAGGGCCAGCCCCAGCATTTT	CASSLVEGQPQHF
TRBV23-1	-	TRBJ1-4	TRBD1	18	TGCGCCAGCAGTCAGGGGACAGGGGAAGGTTCGGAGAATGAAAAACTGTTTTTT	CASSQGTGEGSENEKLFF
TRBV7-2	few	TRBJ1-1	-	16	TGTGCCAGCAGCTTAGTCCCCGTATCGGCTTTCACTGAAGCTTTCTTT	CASSLVPVSAFTEAFF
TRBV4-3	-	TRBJ1-2	TRBD1	14	TGCGCCAGCAGCCCGGCAGGGGGGAGGTACGGCTACACCTTC	CASSPAGGRYGYTF
TRBV7-9	few	TRBJ2-6	-	15	TGTGCCAGCAGCTTAGGTGGCTCTGGGGCCAACGTCCTGACTTTC	CASSLGGSGANVLTF
TRBV10-3	few	TRBJ2-1	-	14	TGTGCCATCAATGTGGGGGTTTCCTACAATGAGCAGTTCTTC	CAINVGVSYNEQFF
TRBV30	-	TRBJ1-3	TRBD1	18	TGTGCCTGGGGACAGGGCCTCATCTGGGACTTCTCTGGAAACACCATATATTTT	CAWGQGLIWDFSGNTIYF
TRBV6-5	-	TRBJ2-1	-	15	TGTGCCAGCAGTTCCCGGGGGATACTTTACAATGAGCAGTTCTTC	CASSSRGILYNEQFF
TRBV15	few	TRBJ1-2	-	12	TGTGCCACCAGCAGGGGCCAGGTTGGCTACACCTTC	CATSRGQVGYTF
TRBV21-1	few	TRBJ1-3	-	17	TGTGCCAGCAGCAAAGTTAGGGCTGCCGGCTCTGGAAACACCATATATTTT	CASSKVRAAGSGNTIYF
TRBV7-9	few	TRBJ1-2	-	13	TGTGCCAGCACCTTGAGGGATAACTATGGCTACACCTTC	CASTLRDNYGYTF
TRBV7-9	few	TRBJ2-7	TRBD1	14	TGTGCCAGCAGCTGGGGACAGACCTCCTACGAGCAGTACTTC	CASSWGQTSYEQYF
TRBV2	-	TRBJ2-5	-	13	TGTGCCAGCGGAAGAGGACAGAAAGAGACCCAGTACTTC	CASGRGQKETQYF
TRBV5-1	few	TRBJ2-1	TRBD2	15	TGCGCCAGCAGCTCGGGACTAGCGGGGTCTAATGAGCAGTTCTTC	CASSSGLAGSNEQFF
TRBV6-5	-	TRBJ2-5	-	12	TGTGCCAGGGTGACCCCGACGGAGACCCAGTACTTC	CARVTPTETQYF
TRBV7-2	few	TRBJ2-5	TRBD2	16	TGTGCCAGCAGCTTTAGCGGGGGGGCCCTCGGGGAGACCCAGTACTTC	CASSFSGGALGETQYF
TRBV10-3	few	TRBJ1-2	-	13	TGTGCCATCAGTGAGGGGGCAGGGCATGGCTACACCTTC	CAISEGAGHGYTF
TRBV6-1	few	TRBJ2-5	TRBD2	15	TGTGCCAGCAGCGCGGGGACTAGCGGGGCGAAGACCCAGTACTTC	CASSAGTSGAKTQYF
TRBV4-2	-	TRBJ2-3	-	16	TGTGCCAGCAGCTCTACAGGGGGGGCAGGCACAGATACGCAGTATTTT	CASSSTGGAGTDTQYF
TRBV11-1	-	TRBJ2-3	-	15	TGTGCCAGCAGCTTAAGGGCGGGGAGCACAGATACGCAGTATTTT	CASSLRAGSTDTQYF
TRBV29-1	few	TRBJ1-3	-	13	TGCAGCGTTGCGGTTTCGGCTGGAAACACCATATATTTT	CSVAVSAGNTIYF
TRBV11-3	-	TRBJ1-1	-	12	TGTGCCAGCAGCTTAGAGGTCAGGGAAGCTTTCTTT	CASSLEVREAFF
TRBV7-2	-	TRBJ2-4	TRBD1	14	TGTGCCAGCAGCCCAATACAGGGGCAGGGATTTCAGTACTTC	CASSPIQGQGFQYF
TRBV7-2	-	TRBJ2-3	TRBD1	14	TGTGCCAGCAGCACGACAGGGAGCACAGATACGCAGTATTTT	CASSTTGSTDTQYF
TRBV30	-	TRBJ1-4	-	13	TGTGCCTCGCCAGACGACCTAAATGAAAAACTGTTTTTT	CASPDDLNEKLFF
TRBV2	few	TRBJ1-2	-	15	TGTGCCAGCACCCTCTTAAGGGCGCTCGGTAAGGGCTACACCTTC	CASTLLRALGKGYTF
TRBV29-1	few	TRBJ1-4	-	10	TGCAGCGTTGAGGATGAAAAACTGTTTTTT	CSVEDEKLFF
TRBV9	-	TRBJ2-7	TRBD1	14	TGTGCCAGCAGCGCCCGGGACAGATACTACGAGCAGTACTTC	CASSARDRYYEQYF